The 6 T cell receptor beta chains given below trace back to one sample, sequenced in a study of shared clonotypes between healthy human individuals. Profiling relied on immunoSEQ multiplex PCR, and the TCRdb table lists in-frame clones only, not all of them. The sample lists about 870,000 clones; almost 95% were seen once. Naive CD8 cells, CD45RO-negative and positively selected for CCR7, excluded terminally differentiated effector memory CD45RA+ cells. Sequenced: naive CD8+ T cells sorted from blood. Receptor source: a man younger than 40 in good health.

J is TRBJ1-1 and V is TRBV5-1, with TRBD1 as a possible D gene (6 bases). Per the germline V gene, CDR1 is SGHRS and CDR2 is YFSETQ. Trimming pared 5 bases from V and 3 bases from J, leaving 23 bases between. CDR3 length: 17 amino acids. CDR3 residues: CASSRRGHTVGDTEAFF. CDR3 in DNA: TGCGCCAGCAGTCGCAGGGGCCACACGGTCGGGGACACTGAAGCTTTCTTT. Drawing the rest from reference TRBV5-1 and TRBJ1-1, the complete variable domain is KAGVTQTPRYLIKTRGQQVTLSCSPISGHRSVSWYQQTPGQGLQFLFEYFSETQRNKGNFPGRFSGRQFSNSRSEMNVSTLELGDSALYLCASSRRGHTVGDTEAFFGQGTRLTVV.

The chain has TRBV28 and TRBJ2-5; 11 bases match TRBD2. The CDR3 totals 15 residues. Germline V gives CDR1 MDHEN, CDR2 SYDVKM. V was clipped by 6 bases and J by 3 bases; unmatched bases: 6. The CDR3 protein is CASSPTGLAEETQYF. CDR3 coding DNA: TGTGCCAGCAGCCCCACGGGACTAGCGGAAGAGACCCAGTACTTC.

The rearrangement links TRBV6-6 to TRBJ2-3; TRBD1 matches 10 bases. The CDR3 has 15 amino acids. In germline, CDR1 is MNHNY, CDR2 SVGAGI (reference sequence). With 10 bases clipped from V and 2 bases from J, the junction kept 9 bases outside the gene matches. This CDR3 reads CATRPGTGDTDTQYF. DNA of the CDR3: TGTGCCACCCGCCCCGGGACAGGGGACACAGATACGCAGTATTTT.

The sample holds one count of this clone. The chain combines TRBV9 with TRBJ2-3; D possibly corresponds to TRBD1 (5 bases). The V end was cut by 0 bases, the J end by 0 bases, with 11 bases between. The CDR3 runs to 16 residues. The germline CDR1 and CDR2 sequences are SGDLS and YYNGEE. The CDR3 spells CASSVEGVLSTDTQYF. In DNA form, the CDR3 reads TGTGCCAGCAGCGTAGAAGGGGTCCTGAGCACAGATACGCAGTATTTT. The full variable domain, its missing parts supplied by reference TRBV9 and TRBJ2-3, is DSGVTQTPKHLITATGQRVTLRCSPRSGDLSVYWYQQSLDQGLQFLIQYYNGEERAKGNILERFSAQQFPDLHSELNLSSLELGDSALYFCASSVEGVLSTDTQYFGPGTRLTVL.

This chain connects TRBV27 to TRBJ1-5; 8 bases fit TRBD1. Germline V lookup: CDR1 MNHEY, CDR2 SMNVEV (reference sequence). With V trimmed by 1 base and J by 2 bases, 1 base remained unmatched. This CDR3 is built from 15 residues. The CDR3 loop reads CASSLWGQGNQPQHF. For the CDR3, the DNA is TGTGCCAGCAGTTTATGGGGACAGGGCAATCAGCCCCAGCATTTT.

J is TRBJ1-5 and V is TRBV27; D ambiguous. CDR1 MNHEY and CDR2 SMNVEV come from the germline V gene (reference sequence). V was cut by 7 bases and J by 5 bases, with 3 bases left in between. CDR3 length: 10 amino acids. The chain's CDR3 is CASMHQPQHF. As DNA, the CDR3 is TGTGCCAGCATGCATCAGCCCCAGCATTTT.